Each of the 25 T cell receptor beta chains below was sequenced from the same sample in a study of beta chain features in type 1 diabetes. Sequenced material consisted of expressed TCRB transcripts (all of the isolated RNA was reverse transcribed). This table comes from immunoSEQ multiplex PCR, and its TCRdb copy is limited to in-frame clones, with some not included. The repertoire holds 200,000 to 250,000 clones, with around 9.9% as singletons. The sequenced sample consisted of central memory CD4+ T cells from blood. These receptors were obtained from a man between 18 and 35 years old in good health.

This clone has more than one count but fewer than ten. This chain links TRBV7-2 with TRBJ2-7, with D hard to call. CDR3 size: 11 residues. V lost 6 bases to trimming and J lost 3 bases, with 6 bases between them. Germline CDR1 is SGHTA and CDR2 is FQGNSA. CDR3 DNA: TGTGCCAGCAGTTCCTTCTACGAGCAGTACTTC. Translation gives CASSSFYEQYF.

This clone showed up just a few times. The V and J genes are TRBV11-3 and TRBJ2-1, with a weak D call TRBD1 (7 bases). This CDR3 has 16 amino acids. CDR1 is SGHNT and CDR2 is YENEEA in the germline V gene. V was trimmed by 4 bases and J by 7 bases, leaving 20 bases between them. The CDR3 bases are TGTGCCAGCAGCTCGGGGGACAGTATTACATGGAATGAGCAGTTCTTC. Protein sequence: CASSSGDSITWNEQFF.

This sequence joins TRBV7-2 and TRBJ1-4, with 7 bases fitting TRBD1. The V and J ends lost 5 bases and 8 bases, in that order; junction bases with no gene match: 17. The CDR3 has 17 amino acids. CDR1 is SGHTA, CDR2 FQGNSA, per germline. CDR3 loop: CASSQDGGTAGAEKLFF. The DNA of the CDR3 is TGTGCCAGCAGCCAAGATGGTGGGACAGCGGGGGCAGAAAAACTGTTTTTT.

This clone has a handful of counts. The chain combines TRBV4-3 with TRBJ2-1; maybe TRBD2 (7 bases). The CDR3 has 14 amino acids. Germline V CDR1 and CDR2: LGHNA, YSLEER. With 3 bases removed from V and 6 bases from J, the gap between germline ends came to 12 bases. CDR3: CASSQSGTSNEQFF. DNA of the CDR3: TGCGCCAGCAGCCAGAGCGGGACATCCAATGAGCAGTTCTTC.

This chain links TRBV28 with TRBJ1-2, with TRBD1 matching over 8 bases. CDR1 is MDHEN and CDR2 is SYDVKM in the germline V gene. The junction had 10 bases not matched to a gene; V was cut back by 6 bases and J by 4 bases. The CDR3 length is 15 residues. This CDR3 reads CASSSPGQAPYGYTF. CDR3 sequence (DNA): TGTGCCAGCAGCTCGCCGGGACAGGCTCCCTATGGCTACACCTTC.

CDR3: CASSLVGNHEQYF. The CDR3 coding sequence is TGTGCCAGCAGCTTGGTGGGGAACCACGAGCAGTACTTC. The genes are TRBV5-4 and TRBJ2-7; no reliable D call. The CDR3 is 13 amino acids. Per the germline V gene, CDR1 is SGHNT and CDR2 is YYREEE (reference sequence). The V end lost 0 bases, the J end lost 5 bases, and 9 bases lay between the germline ends.

This clone was detected a few times. The J gene is TRBJ2-6, the V gene TRBV7-9; D is possibly TRBD1 (5 bases). The V and J ends lost 4 bases and 1 base respectively, with 11 bases between them. Germline loops: CDR1 SEHNR, CDR2 FQNEAQ (reference sequence). The length of the CDR3 is 16 residues. This CDR3 reads CASSYNSGSGANVLTF. As DNA, the CDR3 is TGTGCCAGCAGCTACAATTCAGGGTCTGGGGCCAACGTCCTGACTTTC.

The V gene is TRBV5-1, the J gene TRBJ2-5; 10 nucleotides align to TRBD1. Germline CDR1 is SGHRS and CDR2 is YFSETQ. The V and J ends lost 6 bases and 4 bases, in that order; junction bases with no gene match: 3. CDR3 length: 13 amino acids. CDR3 DNA: TGCGCCAGCACACGACAGGGGGCAGAGACCCAGTACTTC. It is translated as CASTRQGAETQYF.

For this clone: In the same sample, other DNA sequences code for this CDR3. The chain has TRBV29-1 and TRBJ1-1; 9 bases are shared with TRBD1. This CDR3 is built from 12 residues. Trimming cost V 4 bases and J 3 bases; bases outside gene matches: 0. Per the germline V gene, CDR1 is SQVTM and CDR2 is ANQGSEA. The CDR3 nucleotides are TGCAGCGTTGGACAGGGGGACACTGAAGCTTTCTTT. Translation: CSVGQGDTEAFF.

The CDR3 DNA reads TGTGCCAGCAGCATCGAAGGACAGGGCATATCCGGCGCGTTCTTC. Translating it yields CASSIEGQGISGAFF. The chain links TRBV7-2 to TRBJ2-1; 8 nucleotides line up with TRBD1. Germline V lookup: CDR1 SGHTA, CDR2 FQGNSA. V dropped 5 bases and J dropped 15; count of bases not matched to a gene: 18. This CDR3 has 15 amino acids. Full variable domain (outside the CDR3, taken from reference TRBV7-2 and TRBJ2-1): GAGVSQSPSNKVTEKGKDVELRCDPISGHTALYWYRQSLGQGLEFLIYFQGNSAPDKSGLPSDRFSAERTGGSVSTLTIQRTQQEDSAVYLCASSIEGQGISGAFFGPGTRLTVL.

The rearrangement joins TRBV4-2 to TRBJ2-1; 8 positions agree with TRBD1. Germline V gene sequence: CDR1 LGHNA, CDR2 YNFKEQ. Trimming took 2 bases from V and 10 from J; bases not matched to a gene: 16. CDR3 length equals 17 residues. In nucleotides, the CDR3 is TGTGCCAGCAGCCAAAACTTGGGCGGGACAGGCTTTAGGGAGCAGTTCTTC. It yields the protein CASSQNLGGTGFREQFF.

This clone was seen a few times. This chain links TRBV7-9 with TRBJ2-2, with D perhaps TRBD1 or TRBD2 (7 bases each). The V end lost 0 bases, the J end lost 0 bases, and 11 bases lay between the germline ends. Germline V CDR1 and CDR2: SEHNR, FQNEAQ (reference sequence). CDR3 size: 17 residues. As DNA, the CDR3 is TGTGCCAGCAGCTTAGCGCGGGGGACAGCGAACACCGGGGAGCTGTTTTTT. Translating it yields CASSLARGTANTGELFF.

This clone was counted only a few times. The V gene is TRBV27, the J gene TRBJ2-4, with 8 bases identical to TRBD1. Trimming took 6 bases from V and 5 from J; bases not matched to a gene: 15. CDR3 length: 17 amino acids. Per the germline V gene, CDR1 is MNHEY and CDR2 is SMNVEV (reference sequence). CDR3 DNA: TGTGCCAGCAGACCTTGGCGACAGGGGCTGGGGGAAAACATTCAGTACTTC. Amino acids: CASRPWRQGLGENIQYF.

This rearrangement joins TRBV5-1 to TRBJ2-7; D is perhaps TRBD1 (6 bases). Looked up from germline, CDR1 is SGHRS and CDR2 is YFSETQ. V lost 4 bases to trimming and J lost 5 bases, with 19 bases between them. This CDR3 has 15 amino acids. For the CDR3, the DNA is TGCGCCAGCAGCAGGACAGACTCAGACAGCAACGAGCAGTACTTC. Encoded protein: CASSRTDSDSNEQYF.

To note about this clone: In the same sample, other DNA sequences code for this CDR3. The CDR3 region is CSAPLSQTQYF. CDR3 coding DNA: TGCAGTGCCCCACTATCACAGACCCAGTACTTC. This chain links TRBV20-1 with TRBJ2-5; D gene ambiguous. The CDR3 extends over 11 amino acids. V was trimmed by 6 bases and J by 6 bases, leaving 11 bases between them. Looked up from germline, CDR1 is DFQATT and CDR2 is SNEGSKA (reference sequence).

This clone was recorded many times. The chain recombines TRBV30 with TRBJ2-1; D gene ambiguous. The germline V gene encodes CDR1 GTSNPN and CDR2 SVGIG (reference sequence). CDR3 size: 11 residues. V was trimmed by 0 bases and J by 15 bases, leaving 12 bases between them. The CDR3 nucleotides read TGTGCCTGGAGTGTAGGGCACATCGGGTTCTTC. Protein: CAWSVGHIGFF.

This clone was recorded once. The chain employs TRBV6-1 and TRBJ2-7; D call uncertain. Germline-derived CDR1 and CDR2 are MNHNS and SASEGT. The CDR3 totals 15 residues. V dropped 11 bases and J dropped 2 bases, with 22 bases sitting between them. The CDR3 sequence: CAAQSAVGATYEQYF. The CDR3 nucleotides read TGTGCCGCCCAATCGGCCGTCGGAGCGACCTACGAGCAGTACTTC.

The CDR3 DNA reads TGTGCCAGCAGTAGGACGGAATTAGATACGCAGTATTTT. Protein product: CASSRTELDTQYF. This rearrangement joins TRBV6-4 to TRBJ2-3; D call uncertain. CDR3 length: 13 amino acids. Trimming removed 5 bases at V and 5 bases at J, with 11 bases between. Germline CDR1 reads MRHNA; CDR2 reads SNTAGT.

This clone appeared a few times. The chain links TRBV27 to TRBJ2-7; D call uncertain. Trimming shortened V by 7 bases and J by 3 bases, and 16 bases separated the two germline ends. Germline V gives CDR1 MNHEY, CDR2 SMNVEV (reference sequence). This CDR3 region has 14 residues. The CDR3 DNA is TGTGCCAGCATTGCGAACTCTAATCGCTACGAGCAGTACTTC. Its protein is CASIANSNRYEQYF.

This clone has only a few counts. The genes are TRBV2 and TRBJ2-4; 10 nucleotides align to TRBD1. Per germline, CDR1 SNHLY and CDR2 FYNNEI. CDR3 length equals 13 residues. The J segment lost 15 bases and the V segment lost 6 bases, leaving 11 bases of the junction unmatched. For the CDR3, the DNA is TGTGCCAGCAGCGGACGGACAGGGGGTTTAGGGTACTTC. It codes for CASSGRTGGLGYF.

This clone turned up a few times. V is TRBV11-2 and J is TRBJ2-7; 7 bases are shared with TRBD2. CDR1 and CDR2 (germline): SGHAT, FQNNGV. The CDR3 runs 16 residues. Losses at the gene ends were 3 bases for V and 5 bases for J; bases not matched to a gene: 13. In DNA, the CDR3 is TGTGCCAGCAGCTTCTTTTTAGCGGGTATGTCGAACGAGCAGTACTTC. Its translation: CASSFFLAGMSNEQYF.

This clone was counted between two and nine times. The CDR3 spells CASSPQLSGGAEETQYF. CDR3 bases: TGTGCCAGCTCACCACAGTTGTCAGGGGGCGCCGAAGAGACCCAGTACTTC. V and J are TRBV18 and TRBJ2-5, with 8 bases lining up with TRBD1. Germline assignment: CDR1 KGHSH and CDR2 LQKENI. This CDR3 region has 17 residues. V dropped 1 base and J dropped 3; count of bases not matched to a gene: 10. The variable domain in full, completed from reference TRBV18 and TRBJ2-5, reads NAGVMQNPRHLVRRRGQEARLRCSPMKGHSHVYWYRQLPEEGLKFMVYLQKENIIDESGMPKERFSAEFPKEGPSILRIQQVVRGDSAAYFCASSPQLSGGAEETQYFGPGTRLLVL.

Turning to this clone: This sample also contains other DNA sequences that code for the same CDR3. The rearrangement uses TRBV10-3 and TRBJ1-1, with 9 nucleotides matching TRBD1. CDR1 and CDR2 from the germline V gene are ENHRY and SYGVKD. There are 14 residues in the CDR3. The V and J ends lost 6 bases and 2 bases, in that order; junction bases with no gene match: 4. The CDR3 bases are TGTGCCATCAGGGGACAGGGAGGTAACACTGAAGCTTTCTTT. Its protein is CAIRGQGGNTEAFF.

The chain uses TRBV10-3 and TRBJ1-5, with D possibly TRBD1 on 5 matching bases. Germline V lookup: CDR1 ENHRY, CDR2 SYGVKD. V lost 2 bases, J lost 0 bases, and 14 bases lay in between. The CDR3 spans 17 residues. In nucleotides, the CDR3 is TGTGCCATCAGTGAGCGAGACAGTATCTATAGCAATCAGCCCCAGCATTTT. Translating it yields CAISERDSIYSNQPQHF.

CDR3 nucleotides: TGTGCCAGCAGTTTATCCACAGGGGTTGGCTATGGCTACACCTTC. The encoded protein is CASSLSTGVGYGYTF. The chain recombines TRBV27 with TRBJ1-2, with 7 bases identical to TRBD1. The V gene's germline CDR1 is MNHEY and CDR2 SMNVEV (reference sequence). The CDR3 spans 15 residues. V lost 0 bases and J lost 4; bases outside the gene matches: 5.